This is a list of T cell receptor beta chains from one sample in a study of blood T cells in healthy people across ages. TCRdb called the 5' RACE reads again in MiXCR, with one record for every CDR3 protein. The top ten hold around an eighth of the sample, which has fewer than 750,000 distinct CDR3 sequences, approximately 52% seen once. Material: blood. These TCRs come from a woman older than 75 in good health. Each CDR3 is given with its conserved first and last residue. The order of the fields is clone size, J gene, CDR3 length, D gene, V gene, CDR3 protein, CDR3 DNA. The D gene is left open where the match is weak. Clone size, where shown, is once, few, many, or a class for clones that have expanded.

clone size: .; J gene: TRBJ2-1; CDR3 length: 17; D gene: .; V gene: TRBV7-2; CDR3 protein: CASSRYSGLVYQETQFF; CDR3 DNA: TGTGCCAGCAGCCGATATTCTGGGCTCGTGTACCAAGAGACCCAGTTCTTC
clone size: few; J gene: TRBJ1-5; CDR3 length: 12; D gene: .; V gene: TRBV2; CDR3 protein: CASRQGGQPQHF; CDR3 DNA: TGTGCCAGCAGACAGGGAGGTCAGCCCCAGCATTTT
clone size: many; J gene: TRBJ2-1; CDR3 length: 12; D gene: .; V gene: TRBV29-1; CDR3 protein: CSQRSSYNEQFF; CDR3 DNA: TGCAGTCAAAGGAGCTCCTACAATGAGCAGTTCTTC
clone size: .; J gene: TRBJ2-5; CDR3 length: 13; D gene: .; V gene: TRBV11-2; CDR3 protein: CASSCPGIETQYF; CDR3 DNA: TGTGCCAGCAGCTGCCCGGGGATAGAGACCCAGTACTTC
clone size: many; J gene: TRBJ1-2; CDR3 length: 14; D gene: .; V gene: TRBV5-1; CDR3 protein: CASSPDVSAFGYTF; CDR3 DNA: TGCGCCAGCAGCCCGGACGTGTCGGCCTTTGGCTACACCTTC
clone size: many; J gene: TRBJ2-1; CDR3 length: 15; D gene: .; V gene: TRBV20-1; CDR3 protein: CSAKGGASSYNEQFF; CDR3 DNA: TGCAGTGCTAAAGGAGGGGCTAGCTCCTACAATGAGCAGTTCTTC
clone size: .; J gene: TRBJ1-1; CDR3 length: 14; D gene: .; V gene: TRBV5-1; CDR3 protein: CASSLDGANTEAFF; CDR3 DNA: TGCGCCAGCAGCTTGGACGGGGCGAACACTGAAGCTTTCTTT
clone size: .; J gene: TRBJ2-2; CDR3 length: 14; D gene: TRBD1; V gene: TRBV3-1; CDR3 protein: CASSQGTGGRELFF; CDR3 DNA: TGTGCCAGCAGCCAAGGGACAGGGGGCCGGGAGCTGTTTTTT
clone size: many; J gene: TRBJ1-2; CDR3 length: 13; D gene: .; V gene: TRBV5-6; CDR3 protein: CASSSTTNYGYTF; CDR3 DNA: TGTGCCAGCAGCTCGACGACGAACTATGGCTACACCTTC
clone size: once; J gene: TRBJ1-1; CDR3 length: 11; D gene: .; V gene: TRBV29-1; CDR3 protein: CSVEARGWAFF; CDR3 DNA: TGCAGCGTTGAAGCTCGGGGGTGGGCTTTCTTT
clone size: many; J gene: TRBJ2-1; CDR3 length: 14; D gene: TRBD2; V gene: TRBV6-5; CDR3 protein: CASRPGLVSREQFF; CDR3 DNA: TGTGCCAGCCGACCGGGACTAGTGTCTCGGGAGCAGTTCTTC
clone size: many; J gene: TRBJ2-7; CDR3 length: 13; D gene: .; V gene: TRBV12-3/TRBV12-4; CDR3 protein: CASSVLGFGEQYF; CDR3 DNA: TGTGCCAGCAGTGTTCTAGGGTTCGGCGAGCAGTACTTC
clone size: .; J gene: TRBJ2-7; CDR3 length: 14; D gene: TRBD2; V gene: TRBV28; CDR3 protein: CASSGLGPNYEQYF; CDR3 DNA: TGTGCCAGCAGCGGACTAGGGCCGAACTACGAGCAGTACTTC
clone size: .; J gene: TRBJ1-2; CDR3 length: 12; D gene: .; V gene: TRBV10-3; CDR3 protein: CAIIRVGYGYTF; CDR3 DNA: TGTGCCATCATCAGGGTCGGCTATGGCTACACCTTC
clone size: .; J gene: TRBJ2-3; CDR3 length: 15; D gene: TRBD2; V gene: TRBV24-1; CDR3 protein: CATSDGGGRTDTQYF; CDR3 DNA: TGTGCCACCAGTGATGGCGGGGGGCGTACAGATACGCAGTATTTT
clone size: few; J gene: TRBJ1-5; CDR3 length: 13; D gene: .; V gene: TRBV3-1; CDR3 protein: CASSQNGYQPQHF; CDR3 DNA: TGTGCCAGCAGCCAGAACGGATATCAGCCCCAGCATTTT
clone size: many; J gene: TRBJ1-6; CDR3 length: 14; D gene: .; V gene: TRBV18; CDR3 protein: CASSQTGSESPLHF; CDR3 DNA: TGTGCCAGCTCCCAAACAGGGTCGGAATCACCCCTCCACTTT
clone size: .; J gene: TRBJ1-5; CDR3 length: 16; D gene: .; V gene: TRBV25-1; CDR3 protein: CASSDSAARGNQPQHF; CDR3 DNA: TGTGCCAGCAGTGACTCGGCCGCCAGGGGCAATCAGCCCCAGCATTTT
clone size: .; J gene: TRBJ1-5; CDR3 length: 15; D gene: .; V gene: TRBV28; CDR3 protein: CASSFVTVSNQPQHF; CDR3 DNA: TGTGCCAGCAGTTTCGTGACAGTTAGCAATCAGCCCCAGCATTTT
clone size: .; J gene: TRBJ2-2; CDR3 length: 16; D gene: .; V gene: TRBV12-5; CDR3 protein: CASGLWSTSNTGELFF; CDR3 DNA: TGTGCTAGTGGTTTGTGGTCGACATCGAACACCGGGGAGCTGTTTTTT
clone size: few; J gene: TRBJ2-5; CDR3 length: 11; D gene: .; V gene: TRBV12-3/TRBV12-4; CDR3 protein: CASSFTETRYF; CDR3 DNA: TGTGCCAGCAGTTTTACCGAGACCCGGTACTTC
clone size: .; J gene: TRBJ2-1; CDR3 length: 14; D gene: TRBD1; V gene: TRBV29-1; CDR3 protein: CSVSSQGKYNEQFF; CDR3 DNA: TGCAGCGTTTCCTCACAGGGGAAATACAATGAGCAGTTCTTC
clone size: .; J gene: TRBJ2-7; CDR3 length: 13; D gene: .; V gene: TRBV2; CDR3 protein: CASSEVPSDEQYF; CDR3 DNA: TGTGCCAGCAGTGAAGTTCCTAGCGACGAGCAGTACTTC
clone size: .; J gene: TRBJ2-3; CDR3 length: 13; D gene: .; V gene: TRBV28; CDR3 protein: CASSSGTADTQYF; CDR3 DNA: TGTGCCAGCAGTAGCGGGACAGCAGATACGCAGTATTTT
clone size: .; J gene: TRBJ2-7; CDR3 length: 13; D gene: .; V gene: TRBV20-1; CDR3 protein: CSAHDTRSYEQYF; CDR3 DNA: TGCAGTGCTCATGACACTCGCTCCTACGAGCAGTACTTC
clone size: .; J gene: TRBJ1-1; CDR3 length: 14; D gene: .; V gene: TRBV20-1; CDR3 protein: CSADPAFMNTEAFF; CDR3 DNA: TGCAGTGCCGATCCCGCCTTCATGAACACTGAAGCTTTCTTT
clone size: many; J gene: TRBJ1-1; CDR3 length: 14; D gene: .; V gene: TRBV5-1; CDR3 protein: CASTRGSPNTEAFF; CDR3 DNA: TGCGCCAGCACCCGGGGGTCACCGAACACTGAAGCTTTCTTT
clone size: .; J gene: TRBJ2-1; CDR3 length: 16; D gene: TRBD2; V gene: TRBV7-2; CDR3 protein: CASSLTGTSTPNEQFF; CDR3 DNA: TGTGCCAGCAGCTTAACCGGGACTAGTACACCCAATGAGCAGTTCTTC
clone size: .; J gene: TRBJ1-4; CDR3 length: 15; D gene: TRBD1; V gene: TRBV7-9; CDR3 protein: CASSLVGTENEKLFF; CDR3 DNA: TGTGCCAGCAGCTTAGTTGGGACAGAGAATGAAAAACTGTTTTTT
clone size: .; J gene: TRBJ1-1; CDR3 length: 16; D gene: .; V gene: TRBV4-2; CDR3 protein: CASSQDPTDPNTEAFF; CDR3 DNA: TGTGCCAGCAGCCAAGACCCGACAGACCCGAACACTGAAGCTTTCTTT
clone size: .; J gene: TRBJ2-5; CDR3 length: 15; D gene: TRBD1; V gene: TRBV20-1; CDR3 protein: CSARDRAGGRETQYF; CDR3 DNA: TGCAGTGCTAGAGATAGGGCAGGGGGACGGGAGACCCAGTACTTC
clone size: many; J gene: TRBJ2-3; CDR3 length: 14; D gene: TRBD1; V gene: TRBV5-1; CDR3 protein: CASSWGTAGDTQYF; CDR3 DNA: TGCGCCAGCAGCTGGGGGACAGCAGGGGATACGCAGTATTTT
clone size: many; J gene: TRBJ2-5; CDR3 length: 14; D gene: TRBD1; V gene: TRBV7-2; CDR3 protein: CASSLADRVETQYF; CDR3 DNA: TGTGCCAGCAGCTTAGCGGACAGGGTTGAGACCCAGTACTTC
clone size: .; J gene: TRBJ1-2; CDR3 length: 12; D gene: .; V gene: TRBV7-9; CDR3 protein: CASSLWGAGYTF; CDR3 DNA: TGTGCCAGCAGCCTATGGGGGGCTGGCTACACCTTC
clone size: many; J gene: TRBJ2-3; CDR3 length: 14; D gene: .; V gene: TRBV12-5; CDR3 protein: CASGVGLSTDTQYF; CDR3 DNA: TGTGCTAGTGGAGTAGGCCTTAGCACAGATACGCAGTATTTT
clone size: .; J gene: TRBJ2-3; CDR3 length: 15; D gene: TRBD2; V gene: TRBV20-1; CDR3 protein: CSATTSGGQTDTQYF; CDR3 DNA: TGCAGTGCTACCACTAGCGGGGGGCAAACAGATACGCAGTATTTT
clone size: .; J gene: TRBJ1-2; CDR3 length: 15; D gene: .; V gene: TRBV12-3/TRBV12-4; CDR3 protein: CASSPRDNLRLMVTF; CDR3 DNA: TGTGCCAGCAGTCCCCGGGACAACCTCCGGTTGATGGTCACCTTC
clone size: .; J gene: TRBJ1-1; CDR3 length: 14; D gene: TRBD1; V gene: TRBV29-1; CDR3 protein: CSASRDRSNTEAFF; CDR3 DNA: TGCAGCGCCAGCCGGGACAGGTCGAACACTGAAGCTTTCTTT
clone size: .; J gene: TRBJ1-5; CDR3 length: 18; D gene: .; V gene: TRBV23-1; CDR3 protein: CASRLPGGGIYRDQPQHF; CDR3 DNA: TGCGCCAGCAGACTCCCTGGGGGGGGGATTTATAGGGACCAGCCCCAGCATTTT
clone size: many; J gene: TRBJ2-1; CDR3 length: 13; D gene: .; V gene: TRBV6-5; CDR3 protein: CASTYYPQGEQFF; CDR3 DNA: TGTGCCAGCACCTACTATCCGCAGGGAGAGCAGTTCTTC
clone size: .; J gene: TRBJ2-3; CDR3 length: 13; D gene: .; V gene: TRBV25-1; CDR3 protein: CASTEVAADTQYF; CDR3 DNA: TGTGCCAGCACGGAGGTCGCGGCAGATACGCAGTATTTT
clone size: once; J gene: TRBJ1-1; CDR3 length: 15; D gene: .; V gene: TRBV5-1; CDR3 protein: CASSHLQGMNTEAFF; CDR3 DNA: TGCGCCAGCAGCCACCTCCAGGGAATGAACACTGAAGCTTTCTTT
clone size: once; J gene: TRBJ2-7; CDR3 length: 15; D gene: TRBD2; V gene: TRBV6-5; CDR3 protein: CASSTRLAGSYEQYF; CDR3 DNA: TGTGCCAGCAGTACCCGACTAGCGGGGTCTTACGAGCAGTACTTC
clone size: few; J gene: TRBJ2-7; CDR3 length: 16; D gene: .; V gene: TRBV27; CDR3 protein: CASTSTGGPRLREQYF; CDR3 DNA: TGTGCCAGCACCTCAACCGGGGGGCCCCGTTTGCGGGAGCAGTACTTC
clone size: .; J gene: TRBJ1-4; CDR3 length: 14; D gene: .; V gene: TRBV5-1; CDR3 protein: CASSLDGGSGKLFF; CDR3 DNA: TGCGCCAGCAGCTTGGACGGGGGTAGTGGAAAACTGTTTTTT
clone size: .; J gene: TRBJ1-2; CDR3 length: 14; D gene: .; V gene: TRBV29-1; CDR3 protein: CSVGAGRGGEGYTF; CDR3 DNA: TGCAGCGTTGGGGCTGGAAGGGGGGGAGAGGGCTACACCTTC
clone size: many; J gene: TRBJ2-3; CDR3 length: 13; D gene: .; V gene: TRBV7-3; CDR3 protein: CASSTGITDTQYF; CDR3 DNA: TGTGCCAGCAGCACAGGGATTACAGATACGCAGTATTTT
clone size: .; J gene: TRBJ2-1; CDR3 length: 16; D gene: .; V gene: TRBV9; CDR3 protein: CASSVAARKAYNEQFF; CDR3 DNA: TGTGCCAGCAGCGTAGCGGCGCGGAAGGCCTACAATGAGCAGTTCTTC
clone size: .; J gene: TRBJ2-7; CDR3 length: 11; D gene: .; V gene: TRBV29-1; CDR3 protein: CSVEWAGEQYF; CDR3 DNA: TGCAGCGTTGAATGGGCAGGCGAGCAGTACTTC
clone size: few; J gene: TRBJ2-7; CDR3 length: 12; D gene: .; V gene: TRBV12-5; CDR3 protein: CASGQGRHEQYF; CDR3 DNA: TGTGCTAGTGGCCAGGGTCGCCACGAGCAGTACTTC
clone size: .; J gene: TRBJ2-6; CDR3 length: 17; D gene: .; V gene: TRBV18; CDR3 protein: CAGSRTTAPSGANVLTF; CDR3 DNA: TGTGCCGGCTCACGCACGACAGCACCCTCTGGGGCCAACGTCCTGACTTTC
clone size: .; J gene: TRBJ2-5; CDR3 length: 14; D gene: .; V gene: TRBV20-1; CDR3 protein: CSAPLGGGRETQYF; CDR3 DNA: TGCAGTGCCCCTCTCGGCGGGGGCCGGGAGACCCAGTACTTC
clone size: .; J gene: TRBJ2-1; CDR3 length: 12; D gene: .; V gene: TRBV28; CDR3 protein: CASSLVAETQFF; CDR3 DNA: TGTGCCAGCAGTTTAGTCGCAGAGACCCAGTTCTTC
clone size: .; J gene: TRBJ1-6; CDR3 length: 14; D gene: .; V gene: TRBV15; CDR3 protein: CATSSAGDNSPPHF; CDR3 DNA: TGTGCCACCAGCAGTGCAGGAGATAATTCACCCCCCCACTTT
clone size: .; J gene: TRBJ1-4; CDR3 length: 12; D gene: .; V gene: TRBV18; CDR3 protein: CASSPQGEKLFF; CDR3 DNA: TGTGCCAGCTCACCACAAGGCGAAAAACTGTTTTTT
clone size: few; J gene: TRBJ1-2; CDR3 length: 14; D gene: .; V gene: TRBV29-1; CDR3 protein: CSVVTVNADYGYTF; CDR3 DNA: TGCAGCGTTGTTACAGTTAATGCTGACTATGGCTACACCTTC
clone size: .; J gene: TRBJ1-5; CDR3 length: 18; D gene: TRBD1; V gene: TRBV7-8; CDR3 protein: CASSPRGQGQGSNQPQHF; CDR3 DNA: TGTGCCAGCAGCCCGAGGGGGCAGGGGCAAGGGAGCAATCAGCCCCAGCATTTT
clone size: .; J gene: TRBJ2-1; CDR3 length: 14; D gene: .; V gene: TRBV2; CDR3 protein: CASSRDTVGNEQFF; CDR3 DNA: TGTGCCAGCAGTCGGGACACTGTTGGGAATGAGCAGTTCTTC
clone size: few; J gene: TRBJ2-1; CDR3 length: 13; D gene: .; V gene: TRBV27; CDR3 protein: CASSSGLVNEQFF; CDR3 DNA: TGTGCCAGCAGTTCTGGACTTGTCAATGAGCAGTTCTTC